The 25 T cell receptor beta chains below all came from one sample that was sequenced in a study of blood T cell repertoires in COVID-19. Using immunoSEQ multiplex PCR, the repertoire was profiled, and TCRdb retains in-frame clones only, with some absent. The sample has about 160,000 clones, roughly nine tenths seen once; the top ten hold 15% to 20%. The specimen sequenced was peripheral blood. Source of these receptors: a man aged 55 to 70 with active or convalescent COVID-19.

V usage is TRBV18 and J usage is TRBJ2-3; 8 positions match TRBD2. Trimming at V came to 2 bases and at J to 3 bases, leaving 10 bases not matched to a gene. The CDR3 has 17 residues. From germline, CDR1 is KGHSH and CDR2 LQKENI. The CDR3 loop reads CASSPYVSAGGTDTQYF. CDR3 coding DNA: TGTGCCAGCTCACCATATGTTTCGGCGGGGGGTACAGATACGCAGTATTTT.

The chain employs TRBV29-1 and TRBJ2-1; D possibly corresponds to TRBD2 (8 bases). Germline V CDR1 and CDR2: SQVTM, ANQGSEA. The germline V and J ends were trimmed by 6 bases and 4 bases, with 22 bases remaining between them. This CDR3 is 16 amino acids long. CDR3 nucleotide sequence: TGCAGCGTCAGGGAGGGACAGAGCGGGAGTTACAATGAGCAGTTCTTC. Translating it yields CSVREGQSGSYNEQFF.

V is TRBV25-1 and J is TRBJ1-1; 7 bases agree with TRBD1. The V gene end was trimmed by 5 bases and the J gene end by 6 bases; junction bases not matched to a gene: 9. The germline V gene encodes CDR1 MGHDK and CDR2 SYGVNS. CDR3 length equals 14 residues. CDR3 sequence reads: CASSKTTGWPEAFF. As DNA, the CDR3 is TGTGCCAGCAGTAAGACGACAGGGTGGCCTGAAGCTTTCTTT.

Here the CDR3 DNA reads TGTGCCAGCAGCTTACTACCCCGGGACAGGGGAGGCCGTCGAGAGACCCAGTACTTC. Protein product: CASSLLPRDRGGRRETQYF. This rearrangement joins TRBV7-2 to TRBJ2-5, with 10 bases identical to TRBD1. Trimming at V came to 2 bases and at J to 4 bases, leaving 16 bases not matched to a gene. The CDR3 extends over 19 amino acids. The germline gives CDR1 SGHTA, CDR2 FQGNSA.

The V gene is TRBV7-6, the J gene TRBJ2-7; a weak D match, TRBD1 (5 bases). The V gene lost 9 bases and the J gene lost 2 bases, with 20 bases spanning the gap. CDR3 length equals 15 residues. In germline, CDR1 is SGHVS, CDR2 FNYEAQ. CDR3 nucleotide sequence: TGTGCCAGGGGGTACAGGATAGGTCAAGCCTACGAGCAGTACTTC. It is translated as CARGYRIGQAYEQYF.

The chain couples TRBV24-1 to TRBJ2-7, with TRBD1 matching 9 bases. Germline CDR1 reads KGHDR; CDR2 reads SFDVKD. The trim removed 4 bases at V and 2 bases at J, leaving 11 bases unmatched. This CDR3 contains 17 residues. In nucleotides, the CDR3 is TGTGCCACCAGTGACCGATGGGGGACAGGGAGGACCTACGAGCAGTACTTC. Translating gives CATSDRWGTGRTYEQYF.

The CDR3 bases are TGTGCCAGCAGCTCTCTAGCAACAGTCTCTGGAAACACCATATATTTT. Its protein is CASSSLATVSGNTIYF. The V and J genes are TRBV7-8 and TRBJ1-3; D remains unclear. There are 16 residues in the CDR3. CDR1 and CDR2 from the germline V gene are SGHVS and FQNEAQ. Trimming took 4 bases from V and 0 from J, leaving 13 bases between them.

The CDR3 is CASSQELRNEKLFF. The CDR3 DNA follows: TGCGCCAGCAGCCAAGAGCTCAGGAATGAAAAACTGTTTTTT. This sequence joins TRBV4-1 and TRBJ1-4; no clear D. Germline-derived CDR1 and CDR2 are MGHRA and YSYEKL. The CDR3 runs to 14 residues. Deletions cut 0 bases from V and 5 bases from J, with 7 bases between.

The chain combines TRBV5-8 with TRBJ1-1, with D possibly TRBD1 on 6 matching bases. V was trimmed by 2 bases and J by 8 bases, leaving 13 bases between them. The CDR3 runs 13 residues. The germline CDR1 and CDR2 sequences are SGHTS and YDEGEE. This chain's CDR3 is CASSFPGQTEAFF. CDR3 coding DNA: TGTGCCAGCAGCTTCCCGGGACAAACCGAAGCTTTCTTT.

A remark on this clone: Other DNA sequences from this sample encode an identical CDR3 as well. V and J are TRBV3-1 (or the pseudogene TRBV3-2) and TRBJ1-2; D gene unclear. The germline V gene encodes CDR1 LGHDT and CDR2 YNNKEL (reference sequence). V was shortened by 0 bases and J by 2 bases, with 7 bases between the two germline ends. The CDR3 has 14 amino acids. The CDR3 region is CASSQEGVNYGYTF. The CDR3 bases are TGTGCCAGCAGCCAAGAAGGAGTAAACTATGGCTACACCTTC.

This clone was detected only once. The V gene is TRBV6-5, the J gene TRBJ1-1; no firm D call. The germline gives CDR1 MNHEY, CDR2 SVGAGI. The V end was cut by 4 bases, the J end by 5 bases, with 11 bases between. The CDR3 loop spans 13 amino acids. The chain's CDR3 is CASSSQSQTEAFF. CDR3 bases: TGTGCCAGCAGTTCGCAAAGCCAAACTGAAGCTTTCTTT.

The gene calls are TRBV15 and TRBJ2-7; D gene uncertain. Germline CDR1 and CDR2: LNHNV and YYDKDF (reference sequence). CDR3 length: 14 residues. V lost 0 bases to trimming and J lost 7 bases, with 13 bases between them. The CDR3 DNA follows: TGTGCCACCAGCAGAGAGGTAGTAGCTGGTGAGCAGTACTTC. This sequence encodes CATSREVVAGEQYF.

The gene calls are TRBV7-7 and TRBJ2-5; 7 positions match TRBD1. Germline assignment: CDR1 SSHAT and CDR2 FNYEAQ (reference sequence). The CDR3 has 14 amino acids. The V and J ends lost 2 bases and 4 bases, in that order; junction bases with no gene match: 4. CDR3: CASSLRQGGETQYF. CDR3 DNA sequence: TGTGCCAGCAGCTTAAGACAGGGTGGAGAGACCCAGTACTTC.

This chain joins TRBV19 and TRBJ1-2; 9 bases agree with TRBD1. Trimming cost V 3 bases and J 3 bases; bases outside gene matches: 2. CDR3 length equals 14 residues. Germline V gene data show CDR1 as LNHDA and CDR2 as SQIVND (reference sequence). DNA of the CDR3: TGTGCCAGTAGTATTGGGACAGGGTACTATGGCTACACCTTC. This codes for CASSIGTGYYGYTF.

CDR3 DNA sequence: TGTGCCAGCTCACCTAACCAGAGGGCAGAATATCAGCCCCAGCATTTT. It encodes CASSPNQRAEYQPQHF. The chain employs TRBV18 and TRBJ1-5; no definite D call. CDR1 is KGHSH, CDR2 LQKENI, per germline. The CDR3 covers 16 residues. V gave up 3 bases and J gave up 5 bases, with 17 bases separating them.

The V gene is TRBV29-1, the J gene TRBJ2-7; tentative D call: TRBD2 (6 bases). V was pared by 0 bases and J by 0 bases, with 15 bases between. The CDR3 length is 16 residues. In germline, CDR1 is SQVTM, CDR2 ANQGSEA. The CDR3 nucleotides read TGCAGCGTTGAAGATCGGCGCGGGGTGAGCTCCTACGAGCAGTACTTC. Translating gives CSVEDRRGVSSYEQYF.

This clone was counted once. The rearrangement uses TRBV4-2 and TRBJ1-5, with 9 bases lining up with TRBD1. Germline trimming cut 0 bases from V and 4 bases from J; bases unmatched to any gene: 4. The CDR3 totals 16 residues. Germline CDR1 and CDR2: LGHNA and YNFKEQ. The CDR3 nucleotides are TGTGCCAGCAGCCAAGATTACGACAGGGGGAATCAGCCCCAGCATTTT. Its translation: CASSQDYDRGNQPQHF.

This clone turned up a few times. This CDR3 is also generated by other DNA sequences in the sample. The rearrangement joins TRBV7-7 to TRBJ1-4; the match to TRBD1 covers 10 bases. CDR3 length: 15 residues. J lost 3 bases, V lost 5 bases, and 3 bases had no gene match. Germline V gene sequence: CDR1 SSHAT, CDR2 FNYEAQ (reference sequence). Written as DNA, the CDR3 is TGTGCCAGCAGCCTCGGGACAGGGGCTAATGAAAAACTGTTTTTT. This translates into CASSLGTGANEKLFF.

The DNA of the CDR3 is TGTGCCAGCAGCCCCATAGGGACAGCAGCTAACTATGGCTACACCTTC. Translating it yields CASSPIGTAANYGYTF. The chain recombines TRBV7-6 with TRBJ1-2; 7 bases fit TRBD1. CDR1 and CDR2 from the germline V gene are SGHVS and FNYEAQ. V lost 5 bases, J lost 0 bases, and 9 bases stayed unmatched. This CDR3 has 16 amino acids.

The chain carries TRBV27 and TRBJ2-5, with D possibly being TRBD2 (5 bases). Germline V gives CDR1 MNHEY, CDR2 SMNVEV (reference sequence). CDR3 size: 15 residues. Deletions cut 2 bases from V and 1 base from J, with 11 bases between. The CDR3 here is CASSLRDAVQETQYF. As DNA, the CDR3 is TGTGCCAGCAGTTTACGGGATGCGGTCCAAGAGACCCAGTACTTC.

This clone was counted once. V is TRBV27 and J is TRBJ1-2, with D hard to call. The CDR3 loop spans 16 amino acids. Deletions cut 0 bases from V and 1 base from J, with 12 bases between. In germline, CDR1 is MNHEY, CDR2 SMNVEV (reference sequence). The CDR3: CASSLSSRTFNYGYTF. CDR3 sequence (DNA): TGTGCCAGCAGTTTATCATCGCGAACCTTTAACTATGGCTACACCTTC.

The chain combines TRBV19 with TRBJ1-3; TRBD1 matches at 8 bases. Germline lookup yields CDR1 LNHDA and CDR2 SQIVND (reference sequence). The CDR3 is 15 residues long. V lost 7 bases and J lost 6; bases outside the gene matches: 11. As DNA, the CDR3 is TGTGCCAGTATCGCCAGAGGACAGGGAGAAAACACCATATATTTT. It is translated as CASIARGQGENTIYF.

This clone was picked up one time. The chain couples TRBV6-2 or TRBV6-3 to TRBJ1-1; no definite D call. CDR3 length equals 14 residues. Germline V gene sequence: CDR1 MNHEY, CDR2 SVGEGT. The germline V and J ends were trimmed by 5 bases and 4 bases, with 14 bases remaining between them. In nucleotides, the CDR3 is TGTGCCAGCAGTACCCAGGCCCTGGGCACTGAAGCTTTCTTT. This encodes CASSTQALGTEAFF.

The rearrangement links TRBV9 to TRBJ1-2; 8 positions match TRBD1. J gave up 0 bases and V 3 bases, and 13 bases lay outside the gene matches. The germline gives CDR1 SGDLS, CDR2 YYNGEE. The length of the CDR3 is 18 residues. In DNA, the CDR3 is TGTGCCAGCAGCGCCTTCCTAACAGGGGGTAGGGCTAACTATGGCTACACCTTC. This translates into CASSAFLTGGRANYGYTF.

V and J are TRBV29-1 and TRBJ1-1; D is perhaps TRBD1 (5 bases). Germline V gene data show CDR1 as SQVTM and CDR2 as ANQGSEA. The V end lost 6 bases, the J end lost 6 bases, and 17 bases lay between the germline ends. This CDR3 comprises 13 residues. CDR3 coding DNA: TGCAGCGTCTTAGGGGTAGGGGCTGCTGAAGCTTTCTTT. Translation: CSVLGVGAAEAFF.